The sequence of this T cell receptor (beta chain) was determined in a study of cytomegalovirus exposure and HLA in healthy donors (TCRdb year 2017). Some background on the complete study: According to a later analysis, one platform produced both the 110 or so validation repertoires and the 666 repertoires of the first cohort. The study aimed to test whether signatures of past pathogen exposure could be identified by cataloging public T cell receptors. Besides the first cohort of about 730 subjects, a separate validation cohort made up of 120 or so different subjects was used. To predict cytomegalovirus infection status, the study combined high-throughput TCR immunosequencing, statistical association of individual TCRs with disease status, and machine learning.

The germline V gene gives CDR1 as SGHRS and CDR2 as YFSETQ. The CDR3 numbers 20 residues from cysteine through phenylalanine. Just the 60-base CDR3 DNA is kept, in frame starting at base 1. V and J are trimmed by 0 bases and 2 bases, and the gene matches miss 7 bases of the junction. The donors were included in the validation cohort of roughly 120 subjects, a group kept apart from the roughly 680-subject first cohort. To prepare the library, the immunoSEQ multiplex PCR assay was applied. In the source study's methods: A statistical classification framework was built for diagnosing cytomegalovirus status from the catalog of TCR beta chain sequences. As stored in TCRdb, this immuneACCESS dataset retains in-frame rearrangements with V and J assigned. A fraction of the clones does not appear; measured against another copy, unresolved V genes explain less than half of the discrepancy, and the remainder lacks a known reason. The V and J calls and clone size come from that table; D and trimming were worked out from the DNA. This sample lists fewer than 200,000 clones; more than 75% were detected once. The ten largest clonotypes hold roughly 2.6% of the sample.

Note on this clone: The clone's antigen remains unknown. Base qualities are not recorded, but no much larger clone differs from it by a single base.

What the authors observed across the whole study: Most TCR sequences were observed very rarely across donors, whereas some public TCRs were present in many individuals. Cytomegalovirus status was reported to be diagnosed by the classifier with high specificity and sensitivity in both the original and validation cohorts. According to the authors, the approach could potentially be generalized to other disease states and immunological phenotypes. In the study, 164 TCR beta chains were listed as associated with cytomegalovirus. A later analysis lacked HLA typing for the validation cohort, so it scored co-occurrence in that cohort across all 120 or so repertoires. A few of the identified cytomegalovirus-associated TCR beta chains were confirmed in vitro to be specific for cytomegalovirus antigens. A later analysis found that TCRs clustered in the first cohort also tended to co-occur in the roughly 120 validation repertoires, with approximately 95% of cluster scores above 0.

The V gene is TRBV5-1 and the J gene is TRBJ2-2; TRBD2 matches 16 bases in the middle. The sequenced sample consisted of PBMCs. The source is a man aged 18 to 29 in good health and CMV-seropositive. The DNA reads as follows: TGCGCCAGCAGCTTGGCGGGACTAGCGGGGGGGACCCGAAACACCGGGGAGCTGTTTTTT. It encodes CASSLAGLAGGTRNTGELFF.